This TCR beta chain derives from a study of persistence of HIV-infected CD4 T cells. Study details: Isolated cells were CMV- and HIV-1 Gag-responding CD4+ T cells. Two participants gave one leukapheresis sample; others gave up to about 180 mL blood repeatedly.

This was the immunoSEQ version 4 assay in survey mode. The assay was immunoSEQ multiplex PCR, and TCRdb's table has in-frame clones only and misses some. The sample includes 25,000 to 35,000 clones, approximately 85% of them seen just once. Comments on this clone: The target antigen is unknown.

Study-level points and caveats: Degenerate expanded CDR3beta sequences were enriched among CMV- and Gag-responding cells. CMV- and Gag-responding cells had lower TCRbeta richness than CD3/CD28-responding cells.

Cells were stimulated with CMV-infected fibroblast lysates at around 9.1 ug/mL. Sorted nonresponding memory CD4+ T cells were CD40L-negative, CD69-negative, CD45RO-high. The TCR was taken from an adult man with HIV who was CMV-seropositive. The source was CD4+ T cells sorted from PBMCs after approximately 19-hour stimulation, collected from a patient who received antiretroviral therapy.

The chain's CDR3 is CSVERSRGGNTIYF. DNA of the CDR3: TGCAGCGTTGAAAGAAGCAGGGGAGGTAACACCATATATTTT. The V call is TRBV29-1, the J call TRBJ1-3; weak D call: TRBD1 (6 bases). V was pared by 2 bases and J by 7 bases, with 15 bases between. The CDR3 contains 14 residues. The V gene's germline CDR1 is SQVTM and CDR2 ANQGSEA.